This T cell receptor beta chain was recorded in a study of CD8+ T cells in alopecia areata. General study points: Higher clonality and more expanded CD8+ clones appeared in lesional than normal scalp. Besides other cells, scalp samples also yield sequences of resident alphabeta T cells from normal skin.

About this clone itself: Its antigen is unidentified.

The authors extracted RNA and reverse transcribed it into cDNA as the sequencing template. Profiling relied on immunoSEQ multiplex PCR, and the TCRdb table lists in-frame clones only, not all of them. The table records some 180,000 clones, 45% to 60% of them present only once. Treatment meaning: oral pan-JAK inhibitor, 5-10 mg twice daily. The sample was CD8+ T cells sorted from blood, taken at approximately week 52, from a patient treated with tofacitinib. This receptor was obtained from a human donor with alopecia areata.

CDR3 sequence reads: CASSGSISGANVLTF. For the CDR3, the DNA is TGTGCCAGCAGCGGCAGTATCTCTGGGGCCAACGTCCTGACTTTC. The V call is TRBV2, the J call TRBJ2-6; D is undetermined. V lost 6 bases to trimming and J lost 0 bases, with 9 bases between them. CDR3 length: 15 amino acids. The V gene's germline CDR1 is SNHLY and CDR2 FYNNEI.